This TCR beta chain was captured by sequencing in a study of CD8 T cells in Susac syndrome. Reverse transcription of roughly 0.45 to 1 ug RNA was performed with random hexamers. TCRdb recomputed calls from the immunoSEQ multiplex PCR reads with MiXCR, one row per CDR3 protein. The sample comprises over 150,000 distinct CDR3 sequences, nearly 95% of which are singletons, and 0.093% rests with the top ten. The multiple sclerosis control cohort comprised treatment-naive individuals presenting with stable or active relapsing-remitting disease. Sequencing was performed on CD4+ T cells from PBMCs. This receptor was identified in a human donor with multiple sclerosis.

This chain's CDR3 is CASSGRAGELFF. The CDR3 bases are TGTGCCAGCAGCGGCCGCGCCGGGGAGCTGTTTTTT. The chain links TRBV9 to TRBJ2-2; no clear D gene. Trimming removed 3 bases from V and 6 bases from J, with 6 bases in between. The CDR3 extends over 12 amino acids. Germline-derived CDR1 and CDR2 are SGDLS and YYNGEE. The variable domain in full, completed from reference TRBV9 and TRBJ2-2, reads DSGVTQTPKHLITATGQRVTLRCSPRSGDLSVYWYQQSLDQGLQFLIQYYNGEERAKGNILERFSAQQFPDLHSELNLSSLELGDSALYFCASSGRAGELFFGEGSRLTVL.